A single sample gave rise to the 15 T cell receptor beta chains below, sequenced in a study of CD8 T cells in ankylosing spondylitis. TCRdb ran MiXCR on the 5' RACE reads and lists one entry per CDR3 protein. The data hold a few hundred thousand distinct CDR3 sequences, with approximately 11% observed a single time. The source material was blood, either unsorted or a sorted T cell fraction (not recorded which). These receptors came from a male donor with ankylosing spondylitis or in good health (not recorded which).

In regard to this clonotype: This could be a read error, since a much larger clone is one nucleotide away. The gene calls are TRBV3-1 and TRBJ2-2, with D perhaps TRBD1 (6 bases). From germline, CDR1 is LGHDT and CDR2 YNNKEL (reference sequence). Trimming took 8 bases from V and 5 from J, leaving 24 bases between them. The CDR3 is 17 residues long. CDR3 loop: CASCLSRKWGQTGELFF. CDR3 bases: TGTGCCAGCTGCCTATCCCGGAAGTGGGGGCAGACCGGGGAGCTGTTTTTT.

There are many counts of this clonotype. The V gene is TRBV20-1, the J gene TRBJ2-7, with 9 bases fitting TRBD1. This CDR3 region has 16 residues. The germline V gene encodes CDR1 DFQATT and CDR2 SNEGSKA (reference sequence). V dropped 1 base and J dropped 5; count of bases not matched to a gene: 12. In DNA form, the CDR3 reads TGCAGTGCTAGAGGTAGTACAGGGGGCCATGGCAACGAGCAGTACTTC. Its translation is CSARGSTGGHGNEQYF.

This clonotype was observed at least ten times. One end of the junction is discordant with germline, which a read error may explain. The V call is TRBV4-1, the J call TRBJ2-1, with 7 nucleotides matching TRBD2. The CDR3 runs 15 residues. The V gene's germline CDR1 is MGHRA and CDR2 YSYEKL. This chain's CDR3 is CASSQDRASGGSAVF. CDR3 sequence (DNA): TGCGCCAGCAGCCAAGATCGGGCTAGCGGTGGAAGTGCAGTCTTC.

This clonotype was recorded a few times. The J gene is TRBJ2-1, the V gene TRBV29-1; possible D gene TRBD2, 5 bases. There are 15 residues in the CDR3. Per germline, CDR1 SQVTM and CDR2 ANQGSEA. Trimming removed 3 bases at V and 0 bases at J, with 12 bases between. The CDR3: CSVDRAESSYNEQFF. The CDR3 nucleotides read TGCAGCGTTGATAGAGCGGAAAGCTCCTACAATGAGCAGTTCTTC.

This chain joins TRBV28 and TRBJ2-1, with 9 bases lining up with TRBD2. V was pared by 10 bases and J by 5 bases, with 9 bases of the junction left unmatched. The V gene's germline CDR1 is MDHEN and CDR2 SYDVKM. This CDR3 has 14 residues. The CDR3 loop reads CATHAGGEHNEQFF. CDR3 sequence (DNA): TGTGCCACCCACGCGGGAGGGGAACACAATGAGCAGTTCTTC.

V usage is TRBV20-1 and J usage is TRBJ2-2; TRBD1 is a possible D gene (6 bases). CDR3 length: 15 residues. The germline V gene encodes CDR1 DFQATT and CDR2 SNEGSKA (reference sequence). V lost 1 base, J lost 1 base, and 10 bases lay in between. CDR3 sequence: CSARAWTENTGELFF. CDR3 nucleotides: TGCAGTGCTAGAGCGTGGACAGAGAACACCGGGGAGCTGTTTTTT.

In this sample, this clonotype turned up a few times. Here the CDR3 DNA reads TGTGCCAGCAGCTTAGCACCTTCTGGAAACACCATATATTTT. Its translation: CASSLAPSGNTIYF. V usage is TRBV7-9 and J usage is TRBJ1-3; D call uncertain. With 0 bases removed from V and 1 base from J, the gap between germline ends came to 4 bases. This CDR3 has 14 residues. Looked up from germline, CDR1 is SEHNR and CDR2 is FQNEAQ (reference sequence).

J is TRBJ1-2 and V is TRBV6-1, with D possibly matching TRBD1 (6 bases). Germline V gene data show CDR1 as MNHNS and CDR2 as SASEGT. The CDR3 runs to 16 residues. Trimming stripped 7 bases from V and 8 bases from J, with 26 bases between. The CDR3 region is CASIGSTRGALRGYTF. The CDR3 DNA reads as TGTGCCAGCATTGGGTCCACAAGGGGGGCGCTTAGGGGCTACACCTTC.

This clonotype occurred a few times. This sequence joins TRBV11-2 and TRBJ2-7; a possible D gene is TRBD1 (6 bases). Trimming took 5 bases from V and 2 from J, leaving 13 bases between them. Germline V gives CDR1 SGHAT, CDR2 FQNNGV. The length of the CDR3 is 14 residues. The CDR3 DNA reads as TGTGCCAGCAGCGAGGACAGAGTACCCTACGAGCAGTACTTC. It translates to CASSEDRVPYEQYF.

This clonotype was seen a handful of times. This sequence joins TRBV2 and TRBJ2-1; 8 nucleotides match TRBD2. V lost 4 bases, J lost 2 bases, and 4 bases stayed unmatched. This CDR3 is built from 15 residues. CDR1 is SNHLY and CDR2 is FYNNEI in the germline V gene. The CDR3 DNA follows: TGTGCCAGCAGTGCTACTAGCGGAACCTACAATGAGCAGTTCTTC. It specifies CASSATSGTYNEQFF.

This clonotype showed up many times. V is TRBV13 and J is TRBJ2-1; 12 nucleotides align to TRBD2. The V gene's germline CDR1 is PRHDT and CDR2 FYEKMQ (reference sequence). This CDR3 region has 16 residues. After removal of 5 bases from V and 4 bases from J, the junction contained 6 bases not matched to a gene. The CDR3 DNA sequence: TGTGCCAGCAGCGGCGTCCTAGCGGGGGGGTACAATGAGCAGTTCTTC. Translating gives CASSGVLAGGYNEQFF.

This sequence joins TRBV2 and TRBJ1-4; D remains unclear. From germline, CDR1 is SNHLY and CDR2 FYNNEI. V dropped 3 bases and J dropped 6 bases, with 23 bases sitting between them. The CDR3 length is 18 residues. CDR3: CASSDLLGGAHGDEKLFF. Here the CDR3 DNA reads TGTGCCAGCAGTGACCTCCTCGGTGGAGCCCACGGGGATGAAAAACTGTTTTTT.

In this sample, this clonotype turned up a few times. The chain carries TRBV27 and TRBJ2-7; 7 positions match TRBD1. With V trimmed by 4 bases and J by 5 bases, 8 bases remained unmatched. Germline CDR1 reads MNHEY; CDR2 reads SMNVEV (reference sequence). The CDR3 runs 14 residues. In nucleotides, the CDR3 is TGTGCCAGCAGTTCCAGACAGGGTAGTCACGAGCAGTACTTC. It encodes CASSSRQGSHEQYF.

This clonotype was seen at least ten times. The chain joins TRBV6-1 to TRBJ1-6; D not resolved. Germline lookup yields CDR1 MNHNS and CDR2 SASEGT. The CDR3 is 15 amino acids. V was shortened by 6 bases and J by 2 bases, with 11 bases between the two germline ends. CDR3: CASSPPRTYNSPLHF. DNA for the CDR3: TGTGCCAGCAGCCCCCCCCGTACCTATAATTCACCCCTCCACTTT.

Only a few counts were recorded for this clonotype. This chain connects TRBV6-1 to TRBJ1-6; 7 bases agree with TRBD1. There are 13 residues in the CDR3. CDR1 and CDR2 from the germline V gene are MNHNS and SASEGT. Trimming cost V 5 bases and J 11 bases; bases outside gene matches: 6. DNA for the CDR3: TGTGCCAGCAGTCCCCGGGACAGCGCACCCCTCCACTTT. As protein: CASSPRDSAPLHF.